The 12 T cell receptor beta chains below come from one sample, sequenced in a study of Graves' ophthalmopathy and Graves' hyperthyroidism. From RNA, the CDR3 regions of TCR beta chains were amplified and sequenced. After a first-round RT-PCR with HTBI primers, a second-round multiplex PCR was run. MiXCR, run by TCRdb on the multiplex PCR reads, gives a single entry per CDR3 protein. Among 200,000 to 250,000 distinct CDR3 sequences listed, 20% to 25% were seen once. Sample: peripheral blood. The receptors were sampled from a woman between 50 and 59 years old with Graves' ophthalmopathy.

This clonotype was detected many times. The rearrangement uses TRBV7-2 and TRBJ1-5; 8 bases align to TRBD1. This CDR3 region has 15 residues. The V gene's germline CDR1 is SGHTA and CDR2 FQGNSA. V was clipped by 2 bases and J by 3 bases; unmatched bases: 3. This chain's CDR3 is CASSLQGAINQPQHF. For the CDR3, the DNA is TGTGCCAGCAGCTTACAGGGGGCGATCAATCAGCCCCAGCATTTT.

This clonotype was counted many times. The chain recombines TRBV7-9 with TRBJ2-7; D is perhaps TRBD2 (5 bases). Germline CDR1 is SEHNR and CDR2 is FQNEAQ (reference sequence). V was shortened by 6 bases and J by 7 bases, with 22 bases between the two germline ends. This CDR3 has 15 residues. The CDR3 region is CASSSAIQASGEQYF. The CDR3 nucleotides read TGTGCCAGCAGTTCCGCGATCCAAGCTTCGGGAGAGCAGTACTTC.

In its sample, this clonotype was seen many times. The genes are TRBV6-1 and TRBJ2-5, with 9 nucleotides matching TRBD1. The CDR3 contains 13 residues. Germline V gene data show CDR1 as MNHNS and CDR2 as SASEGT. Losses at the gene ends were 5 bases for V and 4 bases for J; bases not matched to a gene: 2. Here the CDR3 reads CASSQQGAETQYF. In DNA form, the CDR3 reads TGTGCCAGCAGTCAACAGGGGGCAGAGACCCAGTACTTC.

This clonotype was observed at least ten times. A much bigger clone sits one base away, suggesting this may be a read error. V gene TRBV19 combines with J gene TRBJ1-5; TRBD1 matches 7 bases. Germline V CDR1 and CDR2: LNHDA, SQIVND (reference sequence). This CDR3 is built from 13 residues. The V gene end was trimmed by 7 bases and the J gene end by 6 bases; junction bases not matched to a gene: 6. The CDR3 DNA sequence: TGTGCCAGTAAGGGCAGGGGGAGTCAGCCCCAGCATTTT. Amino acids: CASKGRGSQPQHF.

This chain links TRBV2 with TRBJ2-5; D might be TRBD2 (7 bases). Germline loops: CDR1 SNHLY, CDR2 FYNNEI. V lost 6 bases, J lost 5 bases, and 19 bases lay in between. This CDR3 is built from 15 residues. CDR3 sequence reads: CASRPRGALEETQYF. CDR3 nucleotide sequence: TGTGCCAGCAGGCCACGGGGGGCTCTAGAGGAGACCCAGTACTTC.

This clonotype showed up many times. V usage is TRBV28 and J usage is TRBJ2-2; 8 nucleotides agree with TRBD2. J lost 0 bases, V lost 3 bases, and 12 bases had no gene match. Germline-derived CDR1 and CDR2 are MDHEN and SYDVKM. The CDR3 totals 19 residues. In nucleotides, the CDR3 is TGTGCCAGCAGTTTCAGCGGGAGAAACCTGTTCGCGAACACCGGGGAGCTGTTTTTT. Its translation is CASSFSGRNLFANTGELFF.

V gene TRBV19 combines with J gene TRBJ1-1, with D uncertain. CDR3 length equals 14 residues. V was clipped by 9 bases and J by 6 bases, with 20 bases between them. Germline V gene data show CDR1 as LNHDA and CDR2 as SQIVND (reference sequence). The CDR3 sequence: CASLRWTERAEAFF. Here the CDR3 DNA reads TGTGCCAGCCTCCGTTGGACCGAGCGGGCTGAAGCTTTCTTT.

This clonotype was counted many times. V is TRBV6-1 and J is TRBJ1-2, with D possibly being TRBD1 (5 bases). This CDR3 has 12 residues. Germline V CDR1 and CDR2: MNHNS, SASEGT. V gave up 7 bases and J gave up 5 bases, with 11 bases separating them. CDR3 loop: CASTPGGYGYTF. CDR3 bases: TGTGCCAGCACTCCGGGGGGTTATGGCTACACCTTC.

There are many counts of this clonotype. CDR3 nucleotides: TGCAGTGCTAGGGAGGAAAGTGAGCAGTTCTTC. Translating gives CSAREESEQFF. The rearrangement uses TRBV20-1 and TRBJ2-1; a weak D match, TRBD2 (5 bases). The germline gives CDR1 DFQATT, CDR2 SNEGSKA (reference sequence). The germline V and J ends were trimmed by 3 bases and 9 bases, with 9 bases remaining between them. The CDR3 is 11 residues long.

This clonotype was counted ten times or more. This chain uses TRBV12-3 or TRBV12-4 with TRBJ1-1, with 7 bases matching TRBD1. The ends lost 6 bases at V and 3 bases at J; junction bases unmatched: 7. CDR3 length: 14 residues. This CDR3 is CASRAGQVDTEAFF. The CDR3 region has the DNA TGTGCCAGCAGAGCAGGACAGGTGGACACTGAAGCTTTCTTT.

This clonotype was seen ten or more times. V gene TRBV7-9 combines with J gene TRBJ2-7; D is undetermined. Trimming took off 1 base at V and 5 bases at J, with 6 bases between the two ends. The CDR3 spans 12 residues. Per germline, CDR1 SEHNR and CDR2 FQNEAQ (reference sequence). The CDR3 coding sequence is TGTGCCAGCAGCTTAGTAGGACACGAGCAGTACTTC. Translated: CASSLVGHEQYF.

This clonotype was picked up many times. The rearrangement joins TRBV20-1 to TRBJ2-7; the match to TRBD2 covers 7 bases. After removal of 3 bases from V and 0 bases from J, the junction contained 8 bases not matched to a gene. Germline V lookup: CDR1 DFQATT, CDR2 SNEGSKA (reference sequence). The CDR3 is made up of 15 amino acids. The CDR3, as DNA: TGCAGTGCTAGTGATTGGCTAGCGGTCTCCTACGAGCAGTACTTC. Residues: CSASDWLAVSYEQYF.